This T cell receptor beta chain was sequenced for a study of CD8 T cells in ankylosing spondylitis. Study-wide results and limits: The clones that were linked to disease were reported to be significantly enriched in matched synovial fluid samples from ankylosing spondylitis patients. Existing reports had already noted some motif variants in reactive arthritis synovial fluid and blood.

A single record per CDR3 protein comes from TCRdb applying MiXCR to the 5' RACE reads. Of under 200,000 distinct CDR3 sequences detected, approximately 10% appear once; the ten largest clones hold approximately 32%. This clonotype has just a few counts. The antigen remains undetermined. This CDR3 is built from 17 residues. V lost 0 bases and J lost 5, with 20 bases in between. The germline CDR1 and CDR2 sequences are LGHNA and YSLEER. This receptor was identified in a male donor with ankylosing spondylitis or in good health (not recorded which). The sequenced material came from blood, either unsorted or a sorted T cell fraction (not recorded which). The rearrangement uses TRBV4-3 and TRBJ2-7; maybe TRBD1 (6 bases). The DNA for the CDR3 is TGCGCCAGCAGCCAAGATCTCTGGGGGACACACTATAACGAGCAGTACTTC. Its protein product is CASSQDLWGTHYNEQYF.